This TCR beta chain appears in the sequencing data of a study of blood T cell repertoires in COVID-19. Study at large: Acute and convalescent COVID-19 samples came from the United States, Italy and Spain. Sources were T cells, B-cell-depleted T cells, or PBMCs; the material itself was cDNA or gDNA.

The Seattle patients joined while their infection was active and were tracked longitudinally afterward. The CDR3 has 16 amino acids. V lost 1 base to trimming and J lost 1 base, with 13 bases between them. Germline lookup yields CDR1 MNHEY and CDR2 SVGAGI. Under the authors' procedure: Amplifying reference gene primers gave estimates of nucleated cell counts. The data were produced by immunoSEQ multiplex PCR, yet TCRdb's version contains in-frame clones alone and is incomplete. Clone size and V and J calls were adopted from that table, with D and trimming inferred from the DNA. Of roughly 84,000 clones listed, 78% are singletons.

The sequence was collected from a man in his sixties with COVID-19, enrolled during active disease. This chain connects TRBV6-5 to TRBJ1-1; D is perhaps TRBD1 (5 bases). The sample consisted of peripheral blood. CDR3 coding DNA: TGTGCCAGCAGTTACTTCATGGGGGGGAGGAACACTGAAGCTTTCTTT. Its protein is CASSYFMGGRNTEAFF.